Sequencing of this T cell receptor (beta chain) was carried out in a study of blood T cell repertoires in COVID-19. Using immunoSEQ multiplex PCR, the repertoire was profiled, and TCRdb retains in-frame clones only, with some absent. Seen here are 45,000 to 70,000 clones, around 70% observed once, and the top ten hold around 19%. V was cut by 0 bases and J by 6 bases, with 6 bases left in between. The CDR3 is 13 residues long. Per the germline V gene, CDR1 is LNHDA and CDR2 is SQIVND (reference sequence). Worth noting for this clone: Other DNA sequences in the same sample also yield this CDR3.

Sequenced: peripheral blood. This sequence originates from a woman in her fifties or sixties with active or convalescent COVID-19. This chain links TRBV19 with TRBJ1-5; D unresolved. CDR3 coding DNA: TGTGCCAGTAGTATAGACCGGAGTCAGCCCCAGCATTTT. Translation gives CASSIDRSQPQHF.